The 27 T cell receptor beta chains below all came from one sample that was sequenced in a study of T-cell memory formation after mild COVID-19. TCRdb reprocessed the 5' RACE reads via MiXCR and lists one record per CDR3 protein. The table records 130,000 to 150,000 distinct CDR3 sequences, about 6% of them present only once. Sequencing was done on a sample of PBMCs or a T cell subset sorted from them (not recorded which). Receptors originate from an adult woman who had mild COVID-19 (a few samples of this study predate the infection). Cell type and time point are not known.

CDR3 DNA: TGCGCCAGCAGCAGGACGGGGCGCACCGGGGAGCTGTTTTTT. Protein product: CASSRTGRTGELFF. The chain has TRBV5-1 and TRBJ2-2, with D perhaps given as TRBD1 or TRBD2 (5 bases each). Germline values: CDR1 SGHRS, CDR2 YFSETQ. Trimming shortened V by 4 bases and J by 4 bases, and 11 bases separated the two germline ends. The length of the CDR3 is 14 residues.

The genes are TRBV6-6 and TRBJ2-2, with D hard to call. V dropped 2 bases and J dropped 8 bases, with 6 bases sitting between them. Germline assignment: CDR1 MNHNY and CDR2 SVGAGI (reference sequence). The length of the CDR3 is 12 residues. CDR3 nucleotides: TGTGCCAGCAGTTACCCCTCGGGGGAGCTGTTTTTT. Protein: CASSYPSGELFF.

This clonotype was counted many times. This chain connects TRBV7-8 to TRBJ2-1, with TRBD2 as a possible D gene (6 bases). This CDR3 region has 13 residues. Per the germline V gene, CDR1 is SGHVS and CDR2 is FQNEAQ. Trimming removed 0 bases from V and 13 bases from J, with 13 bases in between. In DNA form, the CDR3 reads TGTGCCAGCAGCTTAGCTCCGGGAGTCTATCAGTTCTTC. Protein: CASSLAPGVYQFF. The full variable domain, rest sourced from reference TRBV7-8 and TRBJ2-1, is GAGVSQSPRYKVAKRGQDVALRCDPISGHVSLFWYQQALGQGPEFLTYFQNEAQLDKSGLPSDRFFAERPEGSVSTLKIQRTQQEDSAVYLCASSLAPGVYQFFGPGTRLTVL.

This clonotype was counted between two and nine times. J is TRBJ2-3 and V is TRBV4-3; 13 bases fit TRBD2. The ends lost 0 bases at V and 7 bases at J; junction bases unmatched: 10. CDR1 and CDR2 from the germline V gene are LGHNA and YSLEER. This CDR3 has 18 residues. CDR3 DNA sequence: TGCGCCAGCAGCCAAGATCCCCTACTAGCGGGAGGGCTTTATACGCAGTATTTT. This gives the protein CASSQDPLLAGGLYTQYF.

This clonotype was seen at least ten times. The gene calls are TRBV9 and TRBJ2-1, with D maybe TRBD2 (6 bases). Between the trimmed V and J ends, which lost 2 bases and 4 bases, there was a span of 13 bases. The CDR3 extends over 15 amino acids. Germline V gene data show CDR1 as SGDLS and CDR2 as YYNGEE. The CDR3 loop reads CASSVIGGPYNEQFF. The CDR3 region has the DNA TGTGCCAGCAGCGTTATCGGAGGGCCGTACAATGAGCAGTTCTTC.

The rearrangement links TRBV19 to TRBJ2-1; D perhaps matches TRBD1 (6 bases). The CDR3 spans 14 residues. With 4 bases removed from V and 14 bases from J, the gap between germline ends came to 21 bases. Germline V gene sequence: CDR1 LNHDA, CDR2 SQIVND (reference sequence). CDR3 coding DNA: TGTGCCAGTAGTAACGGACAGACCGACCACGGGAAGTTCTTC. It yields the protein CASSNGQTDHGKFF.

This clonotype was found many times. The V and J genes are TRBV29-1 and TRBJ2-7; 9 nucleotides align to TRBD1. V gave up 7 bases and J gave up 2 bases; unmatched junction bases: 9. The CDR3 is made up of 14 amino acids. Germline V gives CDR1 SQVTM, CDR2 ANQGSEA. The CDR3 coding sequence is TGCAGCGCCCAGTCCGGGACAGGGACCTACGAGCAGTACTTC. This gives the protein CSAQSGTGTYEQYF.

This clonotype was found many times. The rearrangement uses TRBV5-1 and TRBJ1-1, with 8 bases matching TRBD1. This CDR3 is 12 amino acids long. The germline CDR1 and CDR2 sequences are SGHRS and YFSETQ. V was clipped by 4 bases and J by 6 bases; unmatched bases: 2. CDR3 sequence reads: CASSGQGAEAFF. The CDR3 DNA reads as TGCGCCAGCAGCGGACAGGGAGCTGAAGCTTTCTTT. Combining the CDR3 with reference TRBV5-1 and TRBJ1-1 gives the whole variable domain KAGVTQTPRYLIKTRGQQVTLSCSPISGHRSVSWYQQTPGQGLQFLFEYFSETQRNKGNFPGRFSGRQFSNSRSEMNVSTLELGDSALYLCASSGQGAEAFFGQGTRLTVV.

This clonotype was counted at least ten times. CDR3 DNA: TGTGCCAGCAGCCAAGAGGTGTACGTGGATCAGCCCCAGCATTTT. It translates to CASSQEVYVDQPQHF. The rearrangement joins TRBV4-2 to TRBJ1-5, with D hard to call. The CDR3 runs 15 residues. V gave up 0 bases and J gave up 5 bases, with 11 bases separating them. Germline V lookup: CDR1 LGHNA, CDR2 YNFKEQ.

V usage is TRBV7-2 and J usage is TRBJ2-1; no clear D gene. The CDR3 is made up of 11 amino acids. The V end lost 3 bases, the J end lost 9 bases, and 6 bases lay between the germline ends. The germline CDR1 and CDR2 sequences are SGHTA and FQGNSA. CDR3 residues: CASSFNLEQFF. DNA of the CDR3: TGTGCCAGCAGCTTTAACCTTGAGCAGTTCTTC. Together with reference TRBV7-2 and TRBJ2-1, the CDR3 gives the full variable domain: GAGVSQSPSNKVTEKGKDVELRCDPISGHTALYWYRQSLGQGLEFLIYFQGNSAPDKSGLPSDRFSAERTGGSVSTLTIQRTQQEDSAVYLCASSFNLEQFFGPGTRLTVL.

This rearrangement joins TRBV10-2 to TRBJ2-7; 9 nucleotides align to TRBD1. Looked up from germline, CDR1 is WSHSY and CDR2 is SAAADI. The CDR3 extends over 13 amino acids. V shed 6 bases and J 3 bases; nucleotides not matched to a gene: 3. The CDR3 region is CASRGTGHYEQYF. The CDR3 DNA is TGCGCCAGCAGGGGGACAGGGCACTACGAGCAGTACTTC.

To note about this clonotype: A much larger clone is a single base away; this may be a read error. The rearrangement joins TRBV6-6 to TRBJ2-3; no firm D call. The CDR3 loop spans 12 amino acids. Germline lookup yields CDR1 MNHNY and CDR2 SVGAGI (reference sequence). For the CDR3, the DNA is TGTTCCAACCGGCCCCCCACAGATACGCAGTATTTT. Translated: CSNRPPTDTQYF.

This clonotype was found a few times. This chain joins TRBV24-1 and TRBJ2-1; TRBD2 aligns across 15 bases. This CDR3 has 18 amino acids. After removal of 7 bases from V and 0 bases from J, the junction contained 6 bases not matched to a gene. The germline V gene has CDR1 KGHDR and CDR2 SFDVKD. The CDR3 region is CATSLGTSGGSSYNEQFF. The CDR3 bases are TGTGCCACCAGCTTAGGGACTAGCGGGGGGAGCTCCTACAATGAGCAGTTCTTC.

This sequence joins TRBV20-1 and TRBJ2-7, with TRBD2 matching 10 bases. CDR1 and CDR2 from the germline V gene are DFQATT and SNEGSKA (reference sequence). The J segment lost 2 bases and the V segment lost 0 bases, leaving 13 bases of the junction unmatched. The CDR3 is 18 amino acids. As DNA, the CDR3 is TGCAGTGCTAGAGATCCCTCGGGTAGCGGGGGGATTCCCTACGAGCAGTACTTC. Translating gives CSARDPSGSGGIPYEQYF.

A few counts support this clonotype. This chain connects TRBV18 to TRBJ2-3, with 8 bases aligning to TRBD2. Trimming cost V 2 bases and J 5 bases; bases outside gene matches: 6. Per germline, CDR1 KGHSH and CDR2 LQKENI. The CDR3 sequence is 15 residues long. CDR3 in amino acids: CASSPGSGSLDTQYF. The CDR3 DNA reads TGTGCCAGCTCACCAGGAAGCGGGAGCCTAGATACGCAGTATTTT.

The rearrangement uses TRBV7-8 and TRBJ1-1; tentatively, D is TRBD1 (5 bases). This CDR3 comprises 14 residues. Trimming cost V 3 bases and J 4 bases, with 12 bases left between them. Germline V lookup: CDR1 SGHVS, CDR2 FQNEAQ. The CDR3 is CASSLVQGGTEAFF. In DNA form, the CDR3 reads TGTGCCAGCAGCTTGGTCCAGGGTGGCACTGAAGCTTTCTTT.

This clonotype occurred many times. The rearrangement uses TRBV29-1 and TRBJ1-4; D perhaps matches TRBD1 (5 bases). The CDR3 has 14 amino acids. Germline CDR1 is SQVTM and CDR2 is ANQGSEA. Deletions cut 6 bases from V and 6 bases from J, with 17 bases between. The CDR3 nucleotides are TGCAGCGTCGCCGGGAGCCCGGGGGATGAAAAACTGTTTTTT. As protein: CSVAGSPGDEKLFF.

Many counts were recorded for this clonotype. The rearrangement links TRBV19 to TRBJ2-1; the match to TRBD2 covers 15 bases. V was clipped by 7 bases and J by 1 base; unmatched bases: 11. Per germline, CDR1 LNHDA and CDR2 SQIVND (reference sequence). The CDR3 totals 19 residues. CDR3 in DNA: TGTGCCAGTACCATCCGGACTAGCGGGAGGGTCCTGTCCTACAATGAGCAGTTCTTC. Translating gives CASTIRTSGRVLSYNEQFF.

This clonotype was found a few times. This rearrangement joins TRBV18 to TRBJ1-5; TRBD1 might be the D (6 bases). Trimming stripped 4 bases from V and 5 bases from J, with 12 bases between. The CDR3 sequence is 14 residues long. The V gene's germline CDR1 is KGHSH and CDR2 LQKENI. The chain's CDR3 is CASSLTGWDQPQHF. CDR3 bases: TGTGCCAGCTCACTAACAGGGTGGGATCAGCCCCAGCATTTT.

The sample holds many counts of this clonotype. The chain couples TRBV7-9 to TRBJ2-1; D may be TRBD1 (5 bases). Per germline, CDR1 SEHNR and CDR2 FQNEAQ (reference sequence). The CDR3 is 14 amino acids. The V end was cut by 1 base, the J end by 4 bases, with 8 bases between. The CDR3 sequence is CASSLGGRYNEQFF. CDR3 sequence (DNA): TGTGCCAGCAGCTTAGGGGGCAGGTACAATGAGCAGTTCTTC. The entire variable domain, with the rest obtained from reference TRBV7-9 and TRBJ2-1, is as follows: DTGVSQNPRHKITKRGQNVTFRCDPISEHNRLYWYRQTLGQGPEFLTYFQNEAQLEKSRLLSDRFSAERPKGSFSTLEIQRTEQGDSAMYLCASSLGGRYNEQFFGPGTRLTVL.

The chain joins TRBV12-3 or TRBV12-4 to TRBJ2-7; 10 bases agree with TRBD1. The CDR3 spans 16 residues. V lost 5 bases and J lost 0; bases outside the gene matches: 7. For the CDR3, the DNA is TGTGCCAGCAGTCCGACCGGGACAGGGGACTCCTACGAGCAGTACTTC. Its protein is CASSPTGTGDSYEQYF.

Many counts were recorded for this clonotype. This CDR3 is CASSSTRGWNQPQHF. In nucleotides, the CDR3 is TGTGCCAGCAGTTCCACCCGGGGGTGGAATCAGCCCCAGCATTTT. V gene TRBV12-3 or TRBV12-4 combines with J gene TRBJ1-5; possible D gene TRBD1, 5 bases. V lost 4 bases and J 4 bases, leaving 14 bases between the germline ends. This CDR3 spans 15 amino acids.

This clonotype was counted a few times. The chain is built from TRBV6-2 or TRBV6-3 and TRBJ2-5, with 7 bases that match TRBD1. The ends lost 10 bases at V and 4 bases at J; junction bases unmatched: 15. CDR3 length: 15 amino acids. Germline values: CDR1 MNHEY, CDR2 SVGEGT. This CDR3 reads CATRPGGNRRETQYF. The CDR3 coding sequence is TGTGCCACCAGACCAGGGGGTAACCGGCGAGAGACCCAGTACTTC.

About this clonotype: This may arise from a read error, as a much more abundant clone is one base away. The gene calls are TRBV14 and TRBJ2-3; D gene ambiguous. The V and J ends lost 3 bases and 1 base respectively, with 5 bases between them. Germline assignment: CDR1 SGHDN and CDR2 FVKESK. The CDR3 spans 13 residues. The CDR3 spells CASSHWGTDTQYF. CDR3 in DNA: TGTGCCAGCAGCCACTGGGGCACAGATACGCAGTATTTT.

This clonotype occurred a few times. The chain couples TRBV5-1 to TRBJ2-7; the match to TRBD2 covers 7 bases. The trim removed 3 bases at V and 7 bases at J, leaving 4 bases unmatched. Germline lookup yields CDR1 SGHRS and CDR2 YFSETQ. This CDR3 spans 12 amino acids. This chain's CDR3 is CASSSERGEQYF. CDR3 coding DNA: TGCGCCAGCAGCTCGGAGCGGGGTGAGCAGTACTTC.

The table lists this clonotype with many counts. The V and J genes are TRBV19 and TRBJ2-1; D is perhaps TRBD2 (6 bases). Germline CDR1 is LNHDA and CDR2 is SQIVND (reference sequence). Trimming pared 4 bases from V and 9 bases from J, leaving 16 bases between. This CDR3 has 14 amino acids. CDR3 amino acids: CASSKIGTLGEQFF. DNA for the CDR3: TGTGCCAGTAGTAAAATCGGGACTTTGGGTGAGCAGTTCTTC.

This rearrangement joins TRBV10-3 to TRBJ2-7, with 11 bases aligning to TRBD1. The trim removed 4 bases at V and 5 bases at J, leaving 4 bases unmatched. In germline, CDR1 is ENHRY, CDR2 SYGVKD. The CDR3 totals 14 residues. The CDR3 DNA reads TGTGCCATCAGTGGAGGACAGGGGGCAAACGAGCAGTACGTC. This translates into CAISGGQGANEQYV.